The 23 T cell receptor beta chains below were found in one sample sequenced in a study of blood T cell repertoires in COVID-19. Here immunoSEQ multiplex PCR was the method, and the copy in TCRdb shows in-frame clones only, minus some. In the table there are roughly 200,000 clones, approximately 88% of which are singletons. The sample taken for sequencing was peripheral blood. These TCRs come from a woman aged 25 to 39 with acute or convalescent COVID-19.

The rearrangement uses TRBV28 and TRBJ2-7, with D possibly matching TRBD2 (6 bases). The germline V gene has CDR1 MDHEN and CDR2 SYDVKM. The CDR3 loop spans 15 amino acids. V dropped 4 bases and J dropped 3 bases, with 16 bases sitting between them. This CDR3 is CASSSAGTFLYEQYF. Here the CDR3 DNA reads TGTGCCAGCAGTTCAGCCGGGACTTTCCTCTACGAGCAGTACTTC. Full variable domain (outside the CDR3, taken from reference TRBV28 and TRBJ2-7): DVKVTQSSRYLVKRTGEKVFLECVQDMDHENMFWYRQDPGLGLRLIYFSYDVKMKEKGDIPEGYSVSREKKERFSLILESASTNQTSMYLCASSSAGTFLYEQYFGPGTRLTVT.

The chain employs TRBV12-2 and TRBJ2-7; the table's TRBD1 call for D was not verified on the DNA. TRBV12-2 is a known pseudogene. The CDR3 covers 15 residues. CDR3 bases: TGTGCAAGTCGCTTGGGGGGGGACAGGGACTACGAGCAGTACTTC. This sequence encodes CASRLGGDRDYEQYF.

This clone appeared a few times. The CDR3 here is CASSPTRDTNEQFF. DNA for the CDR3: TGTGCCAGCTCACCAACCCGGGACACCAATGAGCAGTTCTTC. The rearrangement uses TRBV18 and TRBJ2-1, with D tentatively TRBD1 (6 bases). V was clipped by 2 bases and J by 6 bases, with 11 bases between them. Germline V gene sequence: CDR1 KGHSH, CDR2 LQKENI. This CDR3 comprises 14 residues.

This clone came up a few times. This sequence joins TRBV7-2 and TRBJ2-7; no clear D gene. CDR1 is SGHTA, CDR2 FQGNSA, per germline. Trimming took 2 bases from V and 2 from J, leaving 10 bases between them. The CDR3 is made up of 14 amino acids. The CDR3 coding sequence is TGTGCCAGCAGCTTAACGCGGTTACCCTACGAGCAGTACTTC. Protein sequence: CASSLTRLPYEQYF.

The chain couples TRBV28 to TRBJ1-2; TRBD1 might be the D (6 bases). The CDR3 totals 15 residues. V lost 6 bases and J lost 0, with 14 bases in between. The germline CDR1 and CDR2 sequences are MDHEN and SYDVKM. The CDR3 DNA sequence: TGTGCCAGCAGCTTACAGGGCGTCGCTAACTATGGCTACACCTTC. Translated: CASSLQGVANYGYTF.

The chain employs TRBV2 and TRBJ2-3; 10 positions agree with TRBD2. There are 15 residues in the CDR3. The V and J ends lost 8 bases and 0 bases, in that order; junction bases with no gene match: 5. The germline V gene encodes CDR1 SNHLY and CDR2 FYNNEI. Here the CDR3 DNA reads TGTGCCAGCTCAACTAGCGGGATAAGCACAGATACGCAGTATTTT. Amino acids: CASSTSGISTDTQYF.

The chain joins TRBV6-1 to TRBJ2-1; perhaps TRBD1 as D (6 bases). Trimming took off 2 bases at V and 7 bases at J, with 18 bases between the two ends. The CDR3 loop spans 16 amino acids. Germline V gives CDR1 MNHNS, CDR2 SASEGT. This CDR3 is CASSEPGRARGNEQFF. The CDR3 region has the DNA TGTGCCAGCAGTGAACCTGGCAGGGCGAGGGGGAATGAGCAGTTCTTC.

The rearrangement joins TRBV28 to TRBJ2-7, with TRBD1 matching 11 bases. This CDR3 is built from 17 residues. Germline V gene lookup returns CDR1 MDHEN and CDR2 SYDVKM. The V and J ends lost 5 bases and 3 bases, in that order; junction bases with no gene match: 12. CDR3 nucleotides: TGTGCCAGCAGTCCCACCCCCCCGGGACAGGGGGGCTACGAGCAGTACTTC. Protein sequence: CASSPTPPGQGGYEQYF.

J is TRBJ1-4 and V is TRBV4-2; a possible D gene is TRBD1 (5 bases). This CDR3 contains 14 residues. Germline CDR1 and CDR2: LGHNA and YNFKEQ. V lost 3 bases to trimming and J lost 13 bases, with 18 bases between them. The DNA of the CDR3 is TGTGCCAGCAGCCAGGAGACCGCGCGGGGGGGACTGTTTTTT. Amino acid sequence: CASSQETARGGLFF.

Turning to this clone: Other nucleotide sequences in the sample specify the same CDR3. V gene TRBV28 combines with J gene TRBJ2-7; D is undetermined. This CDR3 has 12 amino acids. V dropped 3 bases and J dropped 7 bases, with 10 bases sitting between them. Germline assignment: CDR1 MDHEN and CDR2 SYDVKM. The CDR3: CASSLRVREQYF. DNA of the CDR3: TGTGCCAGCAGTTTGAGAGTGAGGGAGCAGTACTTC.

The CDR3 here is CASSDHRGWDTQYF. CDR3 nucleotides: TGTGCCAGCAGTGACCATCGGGGGTGGGATACGCAGTATTTT. The gene calls are TRBV6-1 and TRBJ2-3; possibly TRBD2 for D (6 bases). Germline assignment: CDR1 MNHNS and CDR2 SASEGT. CDR3 length: 14 residues. Trimming removed 3 bases at V and 6 bases at J, with 13 bases between.

The rearrangement links TRBV7-2 to TRBJ2-1, with D perhaps TRBD2 (7 bases). CDR1 and CDR2 (germline): SGHTA, FQGNSA. V was pared by 3 bases and J by 6 bases, with 21 bases between. The CDR3 is 17 amino acids. This chain's CDR3 is CASSFRRGAGVSNEQFF. The CDR3, as DNA: TGTGCCAGCAGCTTCCGACGGGGGGCGGGAGTGTCCAATGAGCAGTTCTTC.

This clone was seen only once. The chain couples TRBV5-1 to TRBJ2-3; 8 nucleotides align to TRBD1. V shed 3 bases and J 3 bases; nucleotides not matched to a gene: 6. There are 15 residues in the CDR3. Germline V gene sequence: CDR1 SGHRS, CDR2 YFSETQ. The CDR3 nucleotides are TGCGCCAGCAGCTCCTCGACAGGGGCTACAGATACGCAGTATTTT. Translating it yields CASSSSTGATDTQYF.

CDR3 sequence reads: CASGLSPVAPYTQYF. In nucleotides, the CDR3 is TGTGCTAGTGGTTTGTCACCGGTAGCCCCTTATACGCAGTATTTT. This chain joins TRBV12-5 and TRBJ2-3; D not certain. The CDR3 length is 15 residues. Trimming took 2 bases from V and 7 from J, leaving 16 bases between them. The germline gives CDR1 LGHNT, CDR2 FRNRAP.

The chain has TRBV7-8 and TRBJ2-7; D is possibly TRBD2 (7 bases). V lost 4 bases, J lost 0 bases, and 16 bases lay in between. Germline V CDR1 and CDR2: SGHVS, FQNEAQ. The CDR3 is made up of 16 amino acids. The CDR3 spells CASSSSRGAVSYEQYF. Written as DNA, the CDR3 is TGTGCCAGCAGCTCTTCCCGGGGGGCAGTCTCCTACGAGCAGTACTTC. The full variable domain, rest sourced from reference TRBV7-8 and TRBJ2-7, is GAGVSQSPRYKVAKRGQDVALRCDPISGHVSLFWYQQALGQGPEFLTYFQNEAQLDKSGLPSDRFFAERPEGSVSTLKIQRTQQEDSAVYLCASSSSRGAVSYEQYFGPGTRLTVT.

The genes are TRBV7-9 and TRBJ2-5, with a possible D match to TRBD2 (5 bases). Germline V lookup: CDR1 SEHNR, CDR2 FQNEAQ (reference sequence). The ends were cut back, 8 bases at V and 3 bases at J, with 16 bases in the middle. CDR3 length: 14 residues. As DNA, the CDR3 is TGTGCCAGCTCACACCGGGGTCTAGAAGAGACCCAGTACTTC. Protein sequence: CASSHRGLEETQYF.

CDR3 residues: CASANLGGTFYEQYF. CDR3 coding DNA: TGTGCCAGCGCCAACCTAGGCGGGACCTTCTACGAGCAGTACTTC. The gene calls are TRBV28 and TRBJ2-7; D may be TRBD2 (6 bases). V was trimmed by 8 bases and J by 3 bases, leaving 20 bases between them. The V gene's germline CDR1 is MDHEN and CDR2 SYDVKM. There are 15 residues in the CDR3.

J is TRBJ2-1 and V is TRBV18, with 8 bases lining up with TRBD1. CDR3 length equals 17 residues. Germline V gene lookup returns CDR1 KGHSH and CDR2 LQKENI. Trimming at V came to 0 bases and at J to 0 bases, leaving 4 bases not matched to a gene. The CDR3 reads CASSPPIGTGSYNEQFF. Written as DNA, the CDR3 is TGTGCCAGCTCACCACCCATTGGGACAGGCTCCTACAATGAGCAGTTCTTC. Combining the CDR3 with reference TRBV18 and TRBJ2-1 gives the whole variable domain NAGVMQNPRHLVRRRGQEARLRCSPMKGHSHVYWYRQLPEEGLKFMVYLQKENIIDESGMPKERFSAEFPKEGPSILRIQQVVRGDSAAYFCASSPPIGTGSYNEQFFGPGTRLTVL.

The V and J genes are TRBV6-5 and TRBJ2-7, with 7 bases that match TRBD2. The CDR3 spans 13 residues. The trim removed 6 bases at V and 5 bases at J, leaving 7 bases unmatched. Germline V CDR1 and CDR2: MNHEY, SVGAGI. The CDR3: CASRIQGGNEQYF. The CDR3 bases are TGTGCCAGCAGAATCCAGGGAGGGAACGAGCAGTACTTC.

The chain is built from TRBV5-5 and TRBJ1-2; a weak D match, TRBD1 (6 bases). The CDR3 runs 15 residues. V was cut by 0 bases and J by 7 bases, with 16 bases left in between. Germline V gene sequence: CDR1 SGHKS, CDR2 YYEKEE (reference sequence). The CDR3 here is CASSLVPGESVGYTF. In DNA form, the CDR3 reads TGTGCCAGCAGCTTGGTCCCAGGGGAATCGGTTGGCTACACCTTC.

The chain is built from TRBV28 and TRBJ2-5; 10 bases agree with TRBD2. The germline gives CDR1 MDHEN, CDR2 SYDVKM. V lost 1 base and J lost 5; bases outside the gene matches: 4. The CDR3 spans 15 residues. The CDR3 DNA reads TGTGCCAGCAGTTTATCGGGGACTAGCGAGGAGACCCAGTACTTC. This translates into CASSLSGTSEETQYF. The full variable domain, in which reference TRBV28 and TRBJ2-5 provide the parts outside the CDR3, is DVKVTQSSRYLVKRTGEKVFLECVQDMDHENMFWYRQDPGLGLRLIYFSYDVKMKEKGDIPEGYSVSREKKERFSLILESASTNQTSMYLCASSLSGTSEETQYFGPGTRLLVL.

The chain combines TRBV5-1 with TRBJ2-1; TRBD2 matches 13 bases. The germline gives CDR1 SGHRS, CDR2 YFSETQ. V shed 7 bases and J 8 bases; nucleotides not matched to a gene: 15. CDR3 length: 17 amino acids. The CDR3 DNA reads as TGCGCCAGCGGCGCGGGACTAGCGGGAAGGTTAACCGATGAGCAGTTCTTC. Residues: CASGAGLAGRLTDEQFF.

The CDR3 here is CASSRDPNTGELFF. CDR3 nucleotide sequence: TGCGCCAGCAGTCGGGATCCGAACACCGGGGAGCTGTTTTTT. The chain couples TRBV4-1 to TRBJ2-2; maybe TRBD2 (5 bases). The CDR3 spans 14 residues. CDR1 and CDR2 from the germline V gene are MGHRA and YSYEKL. Deletions cut 6 bases from V and 0 bases from J, with 8 bases between.